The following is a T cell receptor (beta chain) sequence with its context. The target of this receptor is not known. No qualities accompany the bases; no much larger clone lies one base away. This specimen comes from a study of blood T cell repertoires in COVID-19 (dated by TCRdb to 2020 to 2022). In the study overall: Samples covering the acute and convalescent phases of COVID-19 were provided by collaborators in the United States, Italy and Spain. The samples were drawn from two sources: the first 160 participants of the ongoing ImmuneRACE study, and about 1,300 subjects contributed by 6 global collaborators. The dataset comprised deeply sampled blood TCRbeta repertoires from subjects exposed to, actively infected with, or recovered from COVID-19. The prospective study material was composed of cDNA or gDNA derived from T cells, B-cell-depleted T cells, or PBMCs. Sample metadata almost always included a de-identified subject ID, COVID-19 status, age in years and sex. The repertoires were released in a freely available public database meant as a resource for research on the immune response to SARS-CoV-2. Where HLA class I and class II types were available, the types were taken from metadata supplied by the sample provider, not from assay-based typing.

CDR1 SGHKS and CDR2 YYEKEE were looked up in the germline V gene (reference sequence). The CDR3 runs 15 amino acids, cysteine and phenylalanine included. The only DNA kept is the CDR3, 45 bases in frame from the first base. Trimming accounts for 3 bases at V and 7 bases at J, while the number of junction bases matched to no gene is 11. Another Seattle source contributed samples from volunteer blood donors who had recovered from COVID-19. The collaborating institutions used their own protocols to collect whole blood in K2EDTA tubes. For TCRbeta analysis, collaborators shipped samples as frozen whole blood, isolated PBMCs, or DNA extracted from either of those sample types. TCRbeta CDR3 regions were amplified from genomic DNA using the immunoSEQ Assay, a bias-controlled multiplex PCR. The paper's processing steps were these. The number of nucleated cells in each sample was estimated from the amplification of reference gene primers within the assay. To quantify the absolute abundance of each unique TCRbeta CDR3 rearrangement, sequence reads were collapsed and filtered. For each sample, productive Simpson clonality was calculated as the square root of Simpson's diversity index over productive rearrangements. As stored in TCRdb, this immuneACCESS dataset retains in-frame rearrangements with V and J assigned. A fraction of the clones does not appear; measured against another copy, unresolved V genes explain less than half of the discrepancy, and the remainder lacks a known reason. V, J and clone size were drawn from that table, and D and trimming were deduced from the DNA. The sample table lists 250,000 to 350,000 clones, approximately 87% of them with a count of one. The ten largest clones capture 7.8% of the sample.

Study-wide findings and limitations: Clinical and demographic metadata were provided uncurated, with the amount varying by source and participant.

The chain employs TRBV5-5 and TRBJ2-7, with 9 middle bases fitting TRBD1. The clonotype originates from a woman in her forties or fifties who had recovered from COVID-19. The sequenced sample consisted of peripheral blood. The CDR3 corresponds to CASSSTTGGRREQYF. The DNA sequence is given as TGTGCCAGCAGCTCAACGACAGGGGGTAGACGGGAGCAGTACTTC.